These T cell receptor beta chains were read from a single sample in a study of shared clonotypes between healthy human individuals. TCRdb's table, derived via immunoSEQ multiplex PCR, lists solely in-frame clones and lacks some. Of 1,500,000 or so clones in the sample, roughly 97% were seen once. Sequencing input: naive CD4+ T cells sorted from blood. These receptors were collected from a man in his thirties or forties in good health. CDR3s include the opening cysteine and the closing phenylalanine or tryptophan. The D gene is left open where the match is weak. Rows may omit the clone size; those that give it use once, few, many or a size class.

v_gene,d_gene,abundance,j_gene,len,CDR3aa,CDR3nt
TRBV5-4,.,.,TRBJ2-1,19,CASSSPAPFRWEGVNEQFF,TGTGCCAGCAGCTCCCCAGCTCCTTTTCGGTGGGAGGGGGTCAATGAGCAGTTCTTC
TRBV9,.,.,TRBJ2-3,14,CASSPDGSTDTQYF,TGTGCCAGCAGCCCTGACGGTAGCACAGATACGCAGTATTTT
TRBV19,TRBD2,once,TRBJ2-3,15,CASTRTSGFSDTQYF,TGTGCCAGTACTAGGACTAGCGGGTTTTCAGATACGCAGTATTTT
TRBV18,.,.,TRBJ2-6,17,CASSPTAGNSGANVLTF,TGTGCCAGCTCACCAACAGCGGGCAACTCTGGGGCCAACGTCCTGACTTTC
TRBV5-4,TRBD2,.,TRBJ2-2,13,CASSSLAGGELFF,TGTGCCAGCAGCAGCCTAGCGGGAGGGGAGCTGTTTTTT
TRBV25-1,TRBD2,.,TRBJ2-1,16,CASSEIRSSGGDEQFF,TGTGCCAGCAGTGAAATCCGGTCTAGCGGGGGGGATGAGCAGTTCTTC
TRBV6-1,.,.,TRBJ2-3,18,CASSENLGIATRTDTQYF,TGTGCCAGCAGTGAGAACTTGGGAATAGCCACTCGCACAGATACGCAGTATTTT
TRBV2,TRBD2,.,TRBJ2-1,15,CASIVSGSYRGEQFF,TGTGCCAGCATCGTTAGCGGGAGCTACCGGGGTGAGCAGTTCTTC
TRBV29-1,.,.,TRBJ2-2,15,CSVGPGLPGSGELFF,TGCAGCGTTGGCCCTGGACTCCCAGGGTCCGGGGAGCTGTTTTTT
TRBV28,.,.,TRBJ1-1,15,CASSPPGSMNTEAFF,TGTGCCAGCAGTCCTCCGGGAAGCATGAACACTGAAGCTTTCTTT
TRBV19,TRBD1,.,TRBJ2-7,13,CASRLRGRHEQYF,TGTGCCAGTAGACTCAGGGGGCGCCACGAGCAGTACTTC
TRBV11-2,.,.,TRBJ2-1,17,CASSLSGARFSYNEQFF,TGTGCCAGCAGCTTATCCGGGGCCCGCTTCTCCTACAATGAGCAGTTCTTC
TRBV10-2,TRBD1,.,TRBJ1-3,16,CASAGTGVYSGNTIYF,TGCGCCAGTGCCGGGACAGGAGTCTACTCTGGAAACACCATATATTTT
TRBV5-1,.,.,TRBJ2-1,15,CASSSRDSYNNEQFF,TGCGCCAGCAGCTCCCGGGACTCCTATAACAATGAGCAGTTCTTC
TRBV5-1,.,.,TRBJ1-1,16,CASTKGSGASDTEAFF,TGCGCCAGCACCAAAGGGTCGGGGGCTTCGGACACTGAAGCTTTCTTT
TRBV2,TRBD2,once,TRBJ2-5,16,CASSKGSGSTQETQYF,TGTGCCAGCAGTAAGGGTAGCGGGAGTACTCAAGAGACCCAGTACTTC
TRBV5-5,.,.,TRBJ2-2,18,CASSLLTGPFTNTGELFF,TGTGCCAGCAGCTTGCTTACAGGGCCGTTTACGAACACCGGGGAGCTGTTTTTT
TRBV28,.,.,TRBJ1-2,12,CASSLADYGYTF,TGTGCCAGCAGTTTAGCGGACTATGGCTACACCTTC
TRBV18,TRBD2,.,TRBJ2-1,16,CASSLSLAGSYNEQFF,TGTGCCAGCTCCCTTTCCCTAGCGGGGTCCTACAATGAGCAGTTCTTC
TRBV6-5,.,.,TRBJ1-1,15,CASSYSMGGLTEAFF,TGTGCCAGCAGTTACTCGATGGGGGGGCTTACTGAAGCTTTCTTT
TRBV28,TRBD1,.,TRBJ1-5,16,CASSSRGQGANQPQHF,TGTGCCAGCAGTTCTCGGGGACAGGGAGCTAATCAGCCCCAGCATTTT
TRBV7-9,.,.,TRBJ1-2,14,CASSFQVRGYGYTF,TGTGCCAGCAGCTTTCAGGTTCGGGGCTATGGCTACACCTTC
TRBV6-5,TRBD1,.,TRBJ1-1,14,CASKLTGPNTEAFF,TGTGCCAGCAAACTGACAGGGCCGAACACTGAAGCTTTCTTT
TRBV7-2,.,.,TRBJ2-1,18,CASSKYYTGSLSYNEQFF,TGTGCCAGCAGCAAATACTATACAGGATCTCTCTCCTACAATGAGCAGTTCTTC
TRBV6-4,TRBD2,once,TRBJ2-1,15,CASSALAGGLSEQFF,TGTGCCAGCAGTGCCCTAGCGGGAGGCCTCAGTGAGCAGTTCTTC
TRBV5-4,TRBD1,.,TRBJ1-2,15,CASSTRTGTVVGYTF,TGTGCCAGCAGCACCAGGACAGGGACGGTGGTTGGCTACACCTTC
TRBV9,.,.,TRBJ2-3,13,CASSVAESHTQYF,TGTGCCAGCAGCGTAGCTGAGAGCCATACGCAGTATTTT
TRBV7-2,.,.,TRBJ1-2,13,CASSLAGSYGYTF,TGTGCCAGCAGCTTAGCAGGGAGCTATGGCTACACCTTC
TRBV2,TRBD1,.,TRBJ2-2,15,CASSVSRQGTGELFF,TGTGCCAGCAGTGTGTCAAGACAGGGAACCGGGGAGCTGTTTTTT
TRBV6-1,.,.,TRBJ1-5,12,CASSYTNQPQHF,TGTGCCAGCAGTTATACCAATCAGCCCCAGCATTTT
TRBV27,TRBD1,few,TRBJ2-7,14,CASSLRQGTYEQYF,TGTGCCAGCAGTCTCCGACAGGGAACCTACGAGCAGTACTTC
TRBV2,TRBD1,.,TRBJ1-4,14,CASSDREMNEKLFF,TGTGCCAGCAGCGACAGGGAGATGAATGAAAAACTGTTTTTT
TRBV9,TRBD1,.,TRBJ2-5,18,CASSVAGTGGGVQETQYF,TGTGCCAGCAGCGTAGCCGGGACAGGGGGAGGGGTACAAGAGACCCAGTACTTC
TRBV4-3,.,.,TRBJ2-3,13,CASSQGPWDTQYF,TGCGCCAGCAGCCAAGGGCCATGGGATACGCAGTATTTT
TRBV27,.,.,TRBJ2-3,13,CASSTTTGDTQYF,TGTGCCAGCAGTACAACGACAGGAGATACGCAGTATTTT
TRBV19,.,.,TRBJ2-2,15,CASSPRVRDTGELFF,TGTGCCAGTAGTCCGCGGGTAAGAGACACCGGGGAGCTGTTTTTT
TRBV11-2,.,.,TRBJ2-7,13,CASRSGLDYEQYF,TGTGCCAGCAGGTCCGGGCTAGACTACGAGCAGTACTTC
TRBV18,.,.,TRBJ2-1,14,CASSLSFRDNEQFF,TGTGCCAGCTCACTTAGCTTCAGAGACAATGAGCAGTTCTTC
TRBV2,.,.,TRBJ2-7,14,CASSLGLPDYEQYF,TGTGCCAGCAGTTTGGGACTGCCAGACTACGAGCAGTACTTC
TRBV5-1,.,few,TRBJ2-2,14,CASQEGVFGGELFF,TGCGCCAGCCAAGAGGGGGTTTTCGGCGGGGAGCTGTTTTTT
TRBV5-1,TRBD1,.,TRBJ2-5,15,CASSLSTGSKETQYF,TGCGCCAGCAGCTTATCGACAGGGTCAAAAGAGACCCAGTACTTC
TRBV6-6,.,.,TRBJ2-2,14,CASSYSRNTGELFF,TGTGCCAGCAGTTACTCCAGAAACACCGGGGAGCTGTTTTTT
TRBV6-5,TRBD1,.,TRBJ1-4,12,CASSLGQGKLFF,TGTGCCAGCAGCCTGGGACAGGGAAAACTGTTTTTT
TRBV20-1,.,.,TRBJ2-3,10,CSAGPDTQYF,TGCAGTGCCGGCCCAGATACGCAGTATTTT
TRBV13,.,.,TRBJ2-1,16,CASSLVRGVSYNEQFF,TGTGCCAGCAGCTTAGTCCGGGGAGTATCCTACAATGAGCAGTTCTTC